Presented here are 26 T cell receptor beta chains from one specimen sequenced in a study of blood T cell repertoires in COVID-19. Here immunoSEQ multiplex PCR was the method, and the copy in TCRdb shows in-frame clones only, minus some. The profile shows about 73,000 clones, approximately 80% of them singletons. The sequenced sample was peripheral blood. The receptor source for this set is a man at least 80 years old with active or convalescent COVID-19.

J is TRBJ1-1 and V is TRBV11-3; D is ambiguous. The length of the CDR3 is 13 residues. CDR1 SGHNT and CDR2 YENEEA come from the germline V gene. V was trimmed by 1 base and J by 6 bases, leaving 9 bases between them. CDR3 bases: TGTGCCAGCAGCTTAGGAGTCCGGTCTGAAGCTTTCTTT. Translation gives CASSLGVRSEAFF.

The chain has TRBV18 and TRBJ1-5, with 9 bases that match TRBD1. The CDR3 has 17 residues. V was pared by 2 bases and J by 7 bases, with 12 bases of the junction left unmatched. Per the germline V gene, CDR1 is KGHSH and CDR2 is LQKENI. Here the CDR3 reads CASSPGPGTGTKQPQHF. The CDR3 nucleotides read TGTGCCAGCTCACCAGGTCCCGGGACAGGGACTAAACAGCCCCAGCATTTT. The variable domain in full, with the rest retrieved from reference TRBV18 and TRBJ1-5, is NAGVMQNPRHLVRRRGQEARLRCSPMKGHSHVYWYRQLPEEGLKFMVYLQKENIIDESGMPKERFSAEFPKEGPSILRIQQVVRGDSAAYFCASSPGPGTGTKQPQHFGDGTRLSIL.

V is TRBV29-1 and J is TRBJ2-1, with 9 bases matching TRBD2. This CDR3 has 14 amino acids. V gave up 5 bases and J gave up 3 bases; unmatched junction bases: 5. The germline gives CDR1 SQVTM, CDR2 ANQGSEA. The CDR3 nucleotides read TGCAGCGTTACCGGGACTAGCATCTACAATGAGCAGTTCTTC. This codes for CSVTGTSIYNEQFF.

The V call is TRBV29-1, the J call TRBJ2-2; TRBD2 might be the D (5 bases). The V end was cut by 3 bases, the J end by 6 bases, with 11 bases between. The CDR3 loop spans 13 amino acids. Germline loops: CDR1 SQVTM, CDR2 ANQGSEA. The CDR3 nucleotides are TGCAGCGTTGATCCGGGGTTTGCCGGGGAGCTGTTTTTT. It yields the protein CSVDPGFAGELFF.

The rearrangement links TRBV5-8 to TRBJ1-2; 7 bases map to TRBD1. CDR3 size: 13 residues. The germline V gene encodes CDR1 SGHTS and CDR2 YDEGEE. J gave up 3 bases and V 3 bases, and 2 bases lay outside the gene matches. The chain's CDR3 is CASSSGGHYGYTF. The CDR3 DNA is TGTGCCAGCAGCTCAGGGGGGCACTATGGCTACACCTTC.

The rearrangement links TRBV6-5 to TRBJ1-4; D gene uncertain. Germline V lookup: CDR1 MNHEY, CDR2 SVGAGI. The CDR3 consists of 15 residues. V was clipped by 6 bases and J by 6 bases, with 17 bases between them. This chain's CDR3 is CASSTPTGFDEKLFF. In DNA form, the CDR3 reads TGTGCCAGCAGCACCCCGACGGGGTTTGATGAAAAACTGTTTTTT.

The chain combines TRBV4-1 with TRBJ2-6, with a weak D call TRBD1 (6 bases). This CDR3 has 17 amino acids. Germline CDR1 is MGHRA and CDR2 is YSYEKL. V lost 1 base and J lost 3, with 13 bases in between. In DNA, the CDR3 is TGCGCCAGCAGCCAAGTCGTCAGGGGCAATGGGGCCAACGTCCTGACTTTC. Protein sequence: CASSQVVRGNGANVLTF.

The V gene is TRBV7-9, the J gene TRBJ2-5; TRBD2 matches 11 bases. Germline values: CDR1 SEHNR, CDR2 FQNEAQ (reference sequence). This CDR3 spans 18 amino acids. V lost 0 bases to trimming and J lost 4 bases; unmatched junction nucleotides: 10. The CDR3 loop reads CASSLAESSGGARETQYF. CDR3 bases: TGTGCCAGCAGCTTAGCGGAAAGTAGCGGGGGGGCCCGAGAGACCCAGTACTTC.

CDR3 protein: CASSLGQGAQETQYF. CDR3 coding DNA: TGTGCCAGCAGCCTTGGACAGGGCGCCCAAGAGACCCAGTACTTC. The chain has TRBV3-1 (or the pseudogene TRBV3-2) and TRBJ2-5; 8 nucleotides agree with TRBD1. This CDR3 contains 15 residues. Germline V gene sequence: CDR1 LGHDT, CDR2 YNNKEL (reference sequence). The V segment lost 4 bases and the J segment 1 base; nucleotides outside the gene matches: 5.

V is TRBV27 and J is TRBJ2-7, with a weak D call TRBD2 (5 bases). The CDR3 totals 13 residues. Germline V gene data show CDR1 as MNHEY and CDR2 as SMNVEV (reference sequence). V was clipped by 4 bases and J by 3 bases, with 10 bases between them. CDR3 sequence (DNA): TGTGCCAGCAGTTCCCTCCGGGGCTACGAGCAGTACTTC. Residues: CASSSLRGYEQYF.

The V call is TRBV5-1, the J call TRBJ1-5, with D hard to call. The germline gives CDR1 SGHRS, CDR2 YFSETQ. The length of the CDR3 is 11 residues. The V end lost 4 bases, the J end lost 6 bases, and 5 bases lay between the germline ends. The CDR3 bases are TGCGCCAGCAGCCGCGGTCAGCCCCAGCATTTT. Its translation is CASSRGQPQHF.

This chain uses TRBV3-1 (or the pseudogene TRBV3-2) with TRBJ2-3, with 13 bases matching TRBD2. The junction had 2 bases not matched to a gene; V was cut back by 4 bases and J by 4 bases. CDR1 is LGHDT and CDR2 is YNNKEL in the germline V gene (reference sequence). The CDR3 runs 15 residues. The CDR3 region is CASSRTSGSPDTQYF. CDR3 in DNA: TGTGCCAGCAGCCGGACTAGCGGGAGTCCAGATACGCAGTATTTT.

The rearrangement uses TRBV12-1 and TRBJ2-5; TRBD2 reflects the table's D call only, with no check against the DNA. TRBV12-1 is tagged as a pseudogene. This CDR3 contains 15 residues. The CDR3 is CASSPQREDQETQYF. DNA of the CDR3: TGTGCCAGCAGCCCGCAGAGGGAGGATCAAGAGACCCAGTACTTC.

V and J are TRBV5-1 and TRBJ1-2, with a tentative D call TRBD1 (6 bases). Trimming pared 4 bases from V and 8 bases from J, leaving 21 bases between. Germline V lookup: CDR1 SGHRS, CDR2 YFSETQ. This CDR3 region has 15 residues. This CDR3 is CASSTTFGGRRGYTF. CDR3 in DNA: TGCGCCAGCAGCACCACATTCGGGGGGCGTCGAGGCTACACCTTC.

This clone has just a few counts. The chain links TRBV28 to TRBJ1-5; D may be TRBD1 (6 bases). This CDR3 contains 14 residues. Trimming stripped 7 bases from V and 7 bases from J, with 17 bases between. The germline gives CDR1 MDHEN, CDR2 SYDVKM. The CDR3 bases are TGTGCCAGCAAACTACAGGGCTCGGGGCAGCCCCAGCATTTT. Protein product: CASKLQGSGQPQHF.

The chain recombines TRBV5-1 with TRBJ2-7, with TRBD1 matching 11 bases. Germline loops: CDR1 SGHRS, CDR2 YFSETQ. J was trimmed by 6 bases and V by 4 bases; bases with no gene match: 3. The CDR3 has 13 amino acids. The CDR3 loop reads CASSQGTGGEQYF. CDR3 bases: TGCGCCAGCAGCCAGGGGACAGGGGGCGAGCAGTACTTC.

The chain is built from TRBV21-1 and TRBJ2-7; the table names TRBD1, a call not compared with the DNA. TRBV21-1 is labeled a pseudogene. This CDR3 has 13 amino acids. This chain's CDR3 is CSWAETGPYEQYF. Here the CDR3 DNA reads TGTTCGTGGGCCGAGACAGGGCCCTACGAGCAGTACTTC.

The J gene is TRBJ2-3, the V gene TRBV19, with 7 bases lining up with TRBD2. The germline V gene has CDR1 LNHDA and CDR2 SQIVND (reference sequence). Trimming cost V 2 bases and J 1 base; bases outside gene matches: 3. The CDR3 has 15 amino acids. As DNA, the CDR3 is TGTGCCAGTAGTATAATTACTAGCGGCACAGATACGCAGTATTTT. Amino acid sequence: CASSIITSGTDTQYF.

This chain connects TRBV28 to TRBJ2-1, with 14 bases that match TRBD2. Germline values: CDR1 MDHEN, CDR2 SYDVKM. J was trimmed by 0 bases and V by 6 bases; bases with no gene match: 16. The CDR3 is made up of 21 amino acids. This CDR3 reads CASRHLPGTSGRSGSYNEQFF. CDR3 DNA sequence: TGTGCCAGCAGACATCTACCCGGGACTAGCGGGAGATCGGGCTCCTACAATGAGCAGTTCTTC. The full variable domain, its missing parts supplied by reference TRBV28 and TRBJ2-1, is DVKVTQSSRYLVKRTGEKVFLECVQDMDHENMFWYRQDPGLGLRLIYFSYDVKMKEKGDIPEGYSVSREKKERFSLILESASTNQTSMYLCASRHLPGTSGRSGSYNEQFFGPGTRLTVL.

This rearrangement joins TRBV27 to TRBJ1-5; 9 bases map to TRBD1. This CDR3 has 15 amino acids. Trimming removed 6 bases from V and 9 bases from J; junction bases left unmatched: 12. Germline V gene lookup returns CDR1 MNHEY and CDR2 SMNVEV (reference sequence). CDR3: CASSRSGQGLWPQHF. The CDR3, as DNA: TGTGCCAGCAGCCGATCAGGACAGGGGCTTTGGCCCCAGCATTTT.

This sequence joins TRBV3-1 (or the pseudogene TRBV3-2) and TRBJ2-7; 7 positions match TRBD2. V gave up 2 bases and J gave up 7 bases; unmatched junction bases: 5. Germline lookup yields CDR1 LGHDT and CDR2 YNNKEL (reference sequence). The CDR3 has 13 residues. The CDR3 nucleotides are TGTGCCAGCAGCCAACTCTGGGGAGGGGAGCAGTACTTC. Amino acid sequence: CASSQLWGGEQYF.

This rearrangement joins TRBV5-1 to TRBJ2-7; TRBD2 is a possible D gene (6 bases). Trimming cost V 0 bases and J 5 bases, with 15 bases left between them. The CDR3 totals 15 residues. The germline CDR1 and CDR2 sequences are SGHRS and YFSETQ. CDR3 amino acids: CASSLASGSRDEQYF. The CDR3, as DNA: TGCGCCAGCAGCTTGGCAAGCGGGTCTCGCGACGAGCAGTACTTC.

The chain carries TRBV20-1 and TRBJ2-5; TRBD2 agrees at 7 bases. V gave up 6 bases and J gave up 13 bases; unmatched junction bases: 8. The CDR3 runs to 10 residues. Germline-derived CDR1 and CDR2 are DFQATT and SNEGSKA (reference sequence). The CDR3 sequence: CSAKRDRVYF. Here the CDR3 DNA reads TGCAGTGCCAAGCGGGACCGAGTGTACTTC.

Only a few counts were recorded for this clone. The chain is built from TRBV28 and TRBJ2-7; 7 bases match TRBD1. Germline V gene data show CDR1 as MDHEN and CDR2 as SYDVKM. The CDR3 consists of 14 residues. After removal of 5 bases from V and 0 bases from J, the junction contained 4 bases not matched to a gene. Here the CDR3 DNA reads TGTGCCAGCAGTGTACACAGGGGCTCCTACGAGCAGTACTTC. This translates into CASSVHRGSYEQYF.

Worth noting for this clone: The identical CDR3 is also encoded by other nucleotide sequences in the sample. The V call is TRBV9, the J call TRBJ1-3; unclear D gene. V was clipped by 0 bases and J by 2 bases, with 6 bases between them. Germline V gene data show CDR1 as SGDLS and CDR2 as YYNGEE. This CDR3 is 14 amino acids long. The CDR3 DNA reads as TGTGCCAGCAGCGTAGGAACAGCTGGAAACACCATATATTTT. This gives the protein CASSVGTAGNTIYF.

This clone turned up a few times. The chain couples TRBV19 to TRBJ1-6; D is perhaps TRBD1 (6 bases). The CDR3 is 17 residues long. Trimming took 7 bases from V and 0 from J, leaving 16 bases between them. Germline V gene sequence: CDR1 LNHDA, CDR2 SQIVND (reference sequence). CDR3 sequence: CASNPGHQSSYNSPLHF. The DNA of the CDR3 is TGTGCCAGTAACCCGGGACATCAGAGCTCCTATAATTCACCCCTCCACTTT.